This T cell receptor (beta chain) appears in the sequencing data of a study of cytomegalovirus exposure and HLA in healthy donors. For the study at large: The same platform was used for the 130 or so validation repertoires as for the 666 first-cohort repertoires, as reported in a later analysis.

The repertoire was sequenced with immunoSEQ multiplex PCR; TCRdb's copy has only in-frame clones and lacks some. Among some 100,000 clones listed, around nine tenths were seen once. CDR3 length: 15 amino acids. V shed 4 bases and J 6 bases; nucleotides not matched to a gene: 4. The germline V gene has CDR1 SGHVS and CDR2 FQNEAQ. This clone was seen only once. Its antigen is still unknown. Study conclusions and caveats: Many donors shared some public TCRs, even though most TCR sequences were rare. There were under 200 TCR beta chains listed as cytomegalovirus-associated. The finding came from a later analysis; first-cohort TCR clusters tended to co-occur in the roughly 110 validation repertoires.

The sequence derives from a woman under 30 in good health and CMV-seronegative. This chain uses TRBV7-8 with TRBJ2-1; TRBD2 aligns across 12 bases. Sequencing was carried out using PBMCs. The chain's CDR3 is CASSSSGREGNEQFF. As DNA, the CDR3 is TGTGCCAGCAGCTCTAGCGGGAGGGAGGGCAATGAGCAGTTCTTC.